This is a list of T cell receptor beta chains from one sample in a study of blood T cell repertoires in COVID-19. The method was immunoSEQ multiplex PCR; TCRdb's version includes in-frame clones alone and lacks a portion of them. The sample has 280,000 or so clones, roughly 90% seen once. The material sequenced was PBMCs or T cells enriched from blood (not recorded which). These receptors all come from a woman between 50 and 59 years old who had been exposed to COVID-19. CDR3s include the opening cysteine and the closing phenylalanine or tryptophan. D genes are given only for firm matches. Rows may omit the clone size; those that give it use once, few, many or a size class.

CDR3aa | CDR3nt | v_gene | d_gene | abundance | j_gene
CASSSAITGLNTGELFF | TGTGCCAGCTCATCGGCCATAACAGGGCTAAACACCGGGGAGCTGTTTTTT | TRBV18 | NA | NA | TRBJ2-2
CATSRGQGADSPLHF | TGTGCCACCAGCAGAGGACAGGGCGCCGATTCACCCCTCCACTTT | TRBV15 | TRBD1 | NA | TRBJ1-6
CAITQELNTGELFF | TGTGCCATCACACAGGAATTGAACACCGGGGAGCTGTTTTTT | TRBV10-3 | NA | NA | TRBJ2-2
CASSFSQGIPNYGYTF | TGTGCCAGCAGCTTTTCACAGGGAATACCTAACTATGGCTACACCTTC | TRBV7-2 | NA | NA | TRBJ1-2
CASSLGSGIGETQYF | TGCGCCAGCAGCTTGGGCTCAGGCATTGGGGAGACCCAGTACTTC | TRBV5-1 | NA | NA | TRBJ2-5
CASSISGGTDTQYF | TGTGCCAGTAGCATAAGCGGGGGGACAGATACGCAGTATTTT | TRBV19 | TRBD2 | NA | TRBJ2-3
CSVSSLETQYF | TGCAGCGTTTCTAGCTTAGAGACCCAGTACTTC | TRBV29-1 | NA | NA | TRBJ2-5
CASSLKNLPGSYNSPLHF | TGTGCCAGCAGTCTGAAGAATCTCCCAGGCTCCTATAATTCACCCCTCCACTTT | TRBV6-6 | NA | NA | TRBJ1-6
CASSSRYTGELFF | TGTGCCAGCAGCTCCAGATACACCGGGGAGCTGTTTTTT | TRBV3-1/TRBV3-2 | NA | NA | TRBJ2-2
CASSQPIAGGLGTQYF | TGCGCCAGCAGCCAACCTATAGCGGGGGGTTTGGGGACCCAGTACTTC | TRBV4-1 | TRBD2 | NA | TRBJ2-5
CACDRGRDTEAFF | TGCGCCTGTGACAGGGGGCGGGACACTGAAGCTTTCTTT | TRBV23-1 | TRBD1 | NA | TRBJ1-1
CASSYRQDRGTEAFF | TGTGCCAGCAGTTACCGCCAGGACAGGGGAACTGAAGCTTTCTTT | TRBV6-5 | TRBD1 | NA | TRBJ1-1
CASRTTGLVNSYGYTF | TGTGCCAGCAGGACAACGGGACTGGTCAACTCCTATGGCTACACCTTC | TRBV28 | NA | NA | TRBJ1-2
CASSYTGTEQYF | TGTGCCAGCAGTTACACAGGGACCGAGCAGTACTTC | TRBV6-5 | NA | NA | TRBJ2-7
CASSFGPDRAYGYTF | TGTGCCAGCAGCTTCGGCCCGGACAGGGCCTATGGCTACACCTTC | TRBV5-5 | TRBD1 | few | TRBJ1-2
CASSLWVGGSNQPQHF | TGTGCCAGCAGTTTATGGGTCGGAGGGAGCAATCAGCCCCAGCATTTT | TRBV28 | NA | NA | TRBJ1-5
CASSYGQGISGNTIYF | TGTGCCAGCAGTTACGGACAGGGTATCTCTGGAAACACCATATATTTT | TRBV6-5 | TRBD1 | NA | TRBJ1-3
CASSAGSLAGQNEQFF | TGTGCCAGCAGCGCTGGGTCTCTAGCGGGACAAAATGAGCAGTTCTTC | TRBV7-2 | TRBD2 | NA | TRBJ2-1
CASRPGNYGYTF | TGTGCCAGCCGGCCCGGGAACTATGGCTACACCTTC | TRBV28 | NA | few | TRBJ1-2
CAIRDRGRAYEQYF | TGTGCCATCCGAGACAGGGGGCGAGCCTACGAGCAGTACTTC | TRBV28 | TRBD1 | NA | TRBJ2-7
CASSISQGRGQPQHF | TGTGCCAGTAGTATATCACAGGGACGCGGTCAGCCCCAGCATTTT | TRBV19 | NA | NA | TRBJ1-5
CASSQSGYGYTF | TGTGCCAGCAGCCAATCGGGCTATGGCTACACCTTC | TRBV3-1/TRBV3-2 | NA | NA | TRBJ1-2
CASSLLAGRSGNTIYF | TGTGCCAGCAGCTTACTTGCGGGCCGCTCTGGAAACACCATATATTTT | TRBV7-9 | NA | NA | TRBJ1-3
CAIQGAVDTEAFF | TGTGCCATCCAGGGGGCGGTGGACACTGAAGCTTTCTTT | TRBV10-3 | TRBD1 | NA | TRBJ1-1
CATSNLRGLNEQFF | TGTGCCACCAGCAACCTCAGGGGGTTGAATGAGCAGTTCTTC | TRBV15 | TRBD1 | NA | TRBJ2-1
CASSRDGTGNYGYTF | TGTGCCAGCAGCAGGGACGGGACAGGGAACTATGGCTACACCTTC | TRBV21-1 | NA | NA | TRBJ1-2
CASSLGNYGYTF | TGTGCCAGCAGTTTGGGCAACTATGGCTACACCTTC | TRBV12-3/TRBV12-4 | NA | NA | TRBJ1-2
CASSPSGTGTNEKLFF | TGTGCCAGCTCACCATCTGGGACAGGCACTAATGAAAAACTGTTTTTT | TRBV18 | TRBD1 | NA | TRBJ1-4
CASSWTGSGYTF | TGCGCCAGCAGCTGGACAGGGTCCGGCTACACCTTC | TRBV5-1 | TRBD1 | once | TRBJ1-2
CASSLLNSPLHF | TGTGCCAGCAGCCTTCTGAATTCACCCCTCCACTTT | TRBV3-1/TRBV3-2 | NA | NA | TRBJ1-6
CASSPTGGLGNTIYF | TGTGCCAGCAGTCCTACAGGGGGCCTAGGAAACACCATATATTTT | TRBV28 | TRBD1 | NA | TRBJ1-3
CASSQDGGFGEKLFF | TGTGCCAGCAGCCAAGATGGGGGGTTTGGTGAAAAACTGTTTTTT | TRBV3-1/TRBV3-2 | NA | once | TRBJ1-4
CASSLQGGGEKLFF | TGCGCCAGCAGCCTCCAGGGAGGGGGTGAAAAACTGTTTTTT | TRBV5-1 | NA | once | TRBJ1-4
CASSSLLGQGAGNTEAFF | TGTGCCAGCAGCTCACTTTTAGGACAGGGGGCCGGGAACACTGAAGCTTTCTTT | TRBV6-2/TRBV6-3 | TRBD1 | NA | TRBJ1-1
CASRGTTNEKLFF | TGTGCCAGCAGGGGCACCACTAATGAAAAACTGTTTTTT | TRBV3-1/TRBV3-2 | NA | NA | TRBJ1-4
CASSLRGTGYNEQFF | TGCGCCAGCAGCCTACGTGGGACAGGCTACAATGAGCAGTTCTTC | TRBV5-1 | TRBD1 | NA | TRBJ2-1
CASSQDNGAGYTDTQYF | TGTGCCAGCAGCCAAGATAATGGGGCGGGATACACAGATACGCAGTATTTT | TRBV3-1/TRBV3-2 | NA | NA | TRBJ2-3
CASSVNNEQFF | TGTGCCAGCAGCGTTAACAATGAGCAGTTCTTC | TRBV5-6 | NA | NA | TRBJ2-1